Sequencing of this TCR beta chain was carried out in a study of blood T cells in healthy people across ages (dated by TCRdb to the mid-2010s). For the wider study: In model experiments, template switching captured roughly one uniquely barcoded TCR beta cDNA molecule for every two T cells. Four age groups were formed from the donors: young (average roughly 15 years), middle-aged (just under 40), aged (over 55) and long-lived (less than 85). To track age-related changes in TCR beta repertoire diversity, the study relied on deep sequencing normalized with unique cDNA molecular identifiers. The study analyzed two additional independent replicas of 1 million unique cDNA reads from the same blood draw for two donors, one aged 18 to 29 and one aged 80 or older. To avoid experimental bias, donors of different ages were spread randomly across the sequencing lanes. What the study reported, not specific to this receptor: Observed TCR beta diversity correlated strongly with the percentage of naive T cells measured by flow cytometry. Because profiling used bulk unsorted PBMCs, naive and antigen-experienced compartments could not be compared conclusively. Observed TCR beta diversity per million T cells fell roughly linearly with age, and a significant reduction was already apparent by age about 43. Total diversity estimates from one million sequenced T cells were considered lower bounds and underestimates. Because donor CMV infection status was unknown, age-related changes in expanded clonotypes were potentially confounded. Compared with the aged group, the long-lived group had more naive CD4+ T cells, fewer expanded clones and increased TCR diversity, suggesting age selection.

The CDR3 has 12 amino acids, counting the end cysteine and phenylalanine. Kept here is only the CDR3 DNA, which spans 36 bases and is read in frame from base 1. From the germline V gene (reference sequence), CDR1 is DFQATT and CDR2 is SNEGSKA. Note on this clonotype: The target of this receptor is not known. One base away there is no much larger clone; base qualities are not given.

The roughly 38 donors, aged 6 to 90 years, were systemically healthy Caucasian individuals from Russia. Each donor gave roughly 9 milliliters of peripheral blood, drawn into EDTA-treated Vacutainer tubes. Ficoll-Paque density-gradient centrifugation was used to isolate PBMCs, with at least 6 million obtained per sample. Trizol reagent was used to extract total RNA from the PBMCs, yielding at least 6 micrograms per sample. Naive CD45RAhigh/CD27high T cell percentages were measured by flow cytometry on a PBMC aliquot from every donor. The library was obtained by 5' RACE. TCRdb records Illumina HiSeq 2500 as the sequencer. The second PCR ran for about 7 to 11 cycles and used a J-beta primer mix along with a sample-barcoded 5' primer. Each TCR beta cDNA molecule received a unique molecular identifier from a template-switch 5' adaptor carrying 12 random nucleotides. Each sample yielded at least 2.5 million CDR3-containing paired-end reads. The Mint cDNA synthesis kit, primed by a TRBC-specific oligonucleotide, was used to synthesize first-strand cDNA from all RNA. Following uracil-DNA glycosylase treatment, all cDNA underwent a first 18-cycle PCR with the universal primers M1SS and BC2_uni_R. The published analysis was carried out like this. For normalization, 1 million high-quality reads, each with a distinct molecular identifier, were randomly selected from each sample. Instead of being binned into consensus sequences, reads with shared molecular identifiers were discarded. MiTCR, with a Q25 quality threshold and the strictest error-elimination algorithm, was used for CDR3 identification, clonotype clustering and error correction. A nonparametric unseen species model using Euler transformation provided a lower-bound estimate of total TCR beta diversity. TCRdb reprocessed the public reads (quality trimming at Q25 with fastp, clone calling with MiXCR) and kept in-frame beta chains. Identical CDR3 proteins give one entry, which carries the most common genes and DNA. It is TCRdb's table, rather than the study itself, that gives the V and J calls and clone size. The sample contains fewer than 800,000 distinct CDR3 sequences, roughly 49% of them found a single time. Jointly, the top ten make up 25% to 35% of the sample.

Rearrangement joined TRBV20-1 to TRBJ2-1, with the D gene not confidently named. The J call may be faulty, since TRBJ2-7 better matches the DNA end. The TCR sequence derives from a woman in her fifties or sixties in good health. What was sequenced was blood. The CDR3 protein: CSAGVVYNEQYF. In nucleotides, the sequence is TGCAGTGCTGGGGTGGTTTACAATGAGCAGTACTTC.